A single sample is the source of the 8 T cell receptor beta chains below, sequenced in a study of human T cells and chemical hapten exposure. One entry per CDR3 protein, called by TCRdb with MiXCR from the RACE reads. The sample has 250,000 to 300,000 distinct CDR3 sequences, around 7.7% seen once; the top ten hold approximately 1.2%. The time point was: pre-sensitization, week 0. Sample treatment: therapeutic diphenylcyclopropenone sensitization with weekly scalp DPC. This material consisted of whole blood, taken in connection with sensitization to the hapten diphenylcyclopropenone (DPC). All receptors derive from a man aged 18 to 30 with alopecia areata. Some clones in this sample may be carry-over from other donors' samples.

The chain has TRBV4-2 and TRBJ1-4; D call uncertain. From germline, CDR1 is LGHNA and CDR2 YNFKEQ. Trimming removed 4 bases from V and 1 base from J, with 13 bases in between. This CDR3 has 16 residues. The CDR3 DNA reads TGTGCCAGCAGCCCCGAGGGCCCAATAACTAATGAAAAACTGTTTTTT. Residues: CASSPEGPITNEKLFF.

This clonotype was counted between two and nine times. This chain links TRBV13 with TRBJ2-7, with 12 bases identical to TRBD2. Per the germline V gene, CDR1 is PRHDT and CDR2 is FYEKMQ (reference sequence). V shed 4 bases and J 5 bases; nucleotides not matched to a gene: 6. CDR3 length: 15 residues. This chain's CDR3 is CASSSRTSGVDEQYV. DNA for the CDR3: TGTGCCAGCAGCTCGCGGACTAGCGGGGTGGACGAGCAGTACGTC.

This clonotype was seen a few times. CDR3 DNA: TGCAGCGGGGGACAGGGGGCGCGGACTGAAGCTTTCTTT. It is translated as CSGGQGARTEAFF. The V call is TRBV29-1, the J call TRBJ1-1; 12 bases match TRBD1. The CDR3 sequence is 13 residues long. Losses at the gene ends were 7 bases for V and 5 bases for J; bases not matched to a gene: 5. CDR1 is SQVTM, CDR2 ANQGSEA, per germline.

This clonotype showed up just a few times. The J gene is TRBJ2-7, the V gene TRBV10-3; D is ambiguous. The CDR3 totals 12 residues. Trimming left V 2 bases short and J 9 bases short, with 11 bases between. Germline loops: CDR1 ENHRY, CDR2 SYGVKD. CDR3 loop: CAISEAQNGQYF. CDR3 DNA sequence: TGTGCCATCAGTGAGGCCCAGAACGGGCAGTACTTC.

This clonotype was seen at least ten times. The chain recombines TRBV4-3 with TRBJ1-6; D is unresolved. Germline CDR1 reads LGHNA; CDR2 reads YSLEER. V dropped 0 bases and J dropped 7 bases, with 13 bases sitting between them. This CDR3 has 16 residues. The CDR3 sequence: CASSQEIVLPNSPLHF. CDR3 in DNA: TGCGCCAGCAGCCAAGAGATAGTCCTCCCGAATTCACCCCTCCACTTT.

The chain links TRBV4-1 to TRBJ2-7, with a weak D call TRBD1 (6 bases). Germline lookup yields CDR1 MGHRA and CDR2 YSYEKL. The CDR3 runs to 14 residues. Trimming took 1 base from V and 5 from J, leaving 12 bases between them. For the CDR3, the DNA is TGCGCCAGCAGCCAAGTACAGGGTAAGGACGAGCAGTACTTC. It is translated as CASSQVQGKDEQYF.

This clonotype was seen at least ten times. V is TRBV7-2 and J is TRBJ2-3; TRBD2 is a possible D gene (6 bases). Germline CDR1 and CDR2: SGHTA and FQGNSA. CDR3 length: 15 amino acids. The germline V and J ends were trimmed by 5 bases and 0 bases, with 12 bases remaining between them. Here the CDR3 reads CASSPGLPSTDTQYF. The CDR3 DNA reads as TGTGCCAGCAGCCCGGGACTTCCTAGCACAGATACGCAGTATTTT.

The V gene is TRBV7-2, the J gene TRBJ2-3; the match to TRBD2 covers 7 bases. V lost 6 bases to trimming and J lost 0 bases; unmatched junction nucleotides: 3. Germline CDR1 and CDR2: SGHTA and FQGNSA. CDR3 length equals 14 residues. The CDR3 bases are TGTGCCAGCAGACCGGGACTAAGCACAGATACGCAGTATTTT. This gives the protein CASRPGLSTDTQYF.